This T cell receptor (beta chain) was documented in a study of blood T cell repertoires in COVID-19. Study in general: COVID-19 samples, acute and convalescent, were from the United States, Italy and Spain.

Germline V lookup: CDR1 SEHNR, CDR2 FQNEAQ (reference sequence). The CDR3 consists of 15 residues. The J segment lost 0 bases and the V segment lost 5 bases, leaving 2 bases of the junction unmatched. How the authors handled the data: Estimates of nucleated cell counts were drawn from the amplification of reference gene primers. This table comes from immunoSEQ multiplex PCR, and its TCRdb copy is limited to in-frame clones, with some not included. That table gives V, J and clone size, and the DNA gave D and trimming. The sample lists under 250,000 clones; approximately 82% were seen once. Sequencing used peripheral blood. The receptor was derived from a human donor in a cohort sampled during active COVID-19. The rearrangement uses TRBV7-9 and TRBJ2-2; 8 bases map to TRBD2. The CDR3 loop is CASSEREPNTGELFF. The CDR3 DNA sequence: TGTGCCAGCAGCGAGCGGGAGCCGAACACCGGGGAGCTGTTTTTT.